This TCR beta chain was identified in a study of low-dose radiotherapy and immunotherapy resistance in tumors. On the study more broadly: Ipilimumab 1 mg/kg every six weeks, together with nivolumab 240 mg every two weeks, was given intravenously to patients.

The CDR3 consists of 14 residues. V lost 5 bases, J lost 5 bases, and 13 bases lay in between. Germline CDR1 and CDR2: MDHEN and SYDVKM. This clonotype was found once. Time point denoted: before trial treatment. Primers used for first-strand cDNA, a TRAV- and TRBV-specific set, covered both alpha and beta chains. Amplification of TCRs used a constant-region primer and V-primer adapter for roughly 20 PCR cycles. Isolated mRNA underwent amplification by in vitro transcription. TCRdb reprocessed the reads with MiXCR, giving one entry per CDR3 protein. The repertoire holds roughly 39,000 distinct CDR3 sequences, with around a third as singletons.

Sequencing used PBMCs, obtained before treatment. This clonotype was obtained from a male donor with gallbladder cancer. V usage is TRBV28 and J usage is TRBJ1-5, with D perhaps TRBD1 (6 bases). The DNA for the CDR3 is TGTGCCAGCAGTGGTCCCCAGGGGCATCAGCCCCAGCATTTT. Amino acids: CASSGPQGHQPQHF.